A single sample is the source of the 9 T cell receptor beta chains below, sequenced in a study of cytomegalovirus exposure and HLA in healthy donors. The PCR contained 60 Vbeta and 13 Jbeta primers. Using immunoSEQ multiplex PCR, the repertoire was profiled, and TCRdb retains in-frame clones only, with some absent. Of 100,000 to 150,000 clones in the sample, about 80% are singletons; the top ten hold about 1.8%. Specimen: PBMCs. The receptors come from a woman aged 50 to 65 in good health and CMV-seronegative.

The chain is built from TRBV5-1 and TRBJ1-4; D gene uncertain. In germline, CDR1 is SGHRS, CDR2 YFSETQ. The CDR3 has 17 amino acids. The V end lost 0 bases, the J end lost 3 bases, and 15 bases lay between the germline ends. The CDR3 nucleotides are TGCGCCAGCAGCTTGGGCCCCACGGGTCCGGCTAATGAAAAACTGTTTTTT. Translated: CASSLGPTGPANEKLFF.

J is TRBJ1-1 and V is TRBV30; no reliable D call. Trimming shortened V by 7 bases and J by 0 bases, and 12 bases separated the two germline ends. CDR1 and CDR2 (germline): GTSNPN, SVGIG (reference sequence). CDR3 size: 13 residues. CDR3 DNA sequence: TGTGCCTTATACAGAGCCCTGAACACTGAAGCTTTCTTT. Its protein is CALYRALNTEAFF.

In nucleotides, the CDR3 is TGTGCCAGCAGCGTACGACAGATGAACACTGAAGCTTTCTTT. Translated: CASSVRQMNTEAFF. The chain is built from TRBV9 and TRBJ1-1; weak D call: TRBD1 (5 bases). The CDR3 sequence is 14 residues long. The V gene lost 1 base and the J gene lost 0 bases, with 7 bases spanning the gap. Germline-derived CDR1 and CDR2 are SGDLS and YYNGEE.

The chain combines TRBV7-8 with TRBJ2-2; 8 bases align to TRBD1. V dropped 5 bases and J dropped 7; count of bases not matched to a gene: 12. This CDR3 region has 16 residues. Germline lookup yields CDR1 SGHVS and CDR2 FQNEAQ. CDR3 nucleotides: TGTGCCAGCAGCGGCTACACAGGGGGGCAGAGCGGGGAGCTGTTTTTT. Amino acids: CASSGYTGGQSGELFF.

V gene TRBV5-4 combines with J gene TRBJ2-4; 12 nucleotides align to TRBD1. The CDR3 consists of 17 residues. Germline V gene data show CDR1 as SGHNT and CDR2 as YYREEE (reference sequence). The J segment lost 8 bases and the V segment lost 4 bases, leaving 13 bases of the junction unmatched. The CDR3 reads CASSASRDRGLVDIQYF. CDR3 DNA sequence: TGTGCCAGCAGCGCCTCCCGGGACAGGGGGCTGGTGGACATTCAGTACTTC.

The V gene is TRBV15, the J gene TRBJ1-1; 8 nucleotides align to TRBD1. CDR1 and CDR2 (germline): LNHNV, YYDKDF (reference sequence). The CDR3 is made up of 17 amino acids. Trimming at V came to 0 bases and at J to 3 bases, leaving 9 bases not matched to a gene. The CDR3 loop reads CATSRDQPRGHYTEAFF. The CDR3 DNA sequence: TGTGCCACCAGCAGAGATCAGCCCAGGGGGCACTACACTGAAGCTTTCTTT.

This rearrangement joins TRBV5-1 to TRBJ1-5; 11 bases agree with TRBD1. The germline gives CDR1 SGHRS, CDR2 YFSETQ. The CDR3 spans 16 residues. V shed 4 bases and J 2 bases; nucleotides not matched to a gene: 5. CDR3 loop: CASSPGDRGGNQPQHF. The CDR3 DNA reads as TGCGCCAGCAGCCCCGGGGACAGGGGGGGCAATCAGCCCCAGCATTTT.

The chain carries TRBV5-4 and TRBJ2-7, with 7 bases fitting TRBD2. The J segment lost 5 bases and the V segment lost 0 bases, leaving 5 bases of the junction unmatched. CDR1 SGHNT and CDR2 YYREEE come from the germline V gene (reference sequence). The CDR3 has 14 amino acids. CDR3 region: CASSLGTRRNEQYF. The CDR3 DNA is TGTGCCAGCAGCTTGGGGACTAGACGAAACGAGCAGTACTTC.

The rearrangement links TRBV15 to TRBJ1-2, with TRBD1 matching 7 bases. The CDR3 has 15 residues. CDR1 LNHNV and CDR2 YYDKDF come from the germline V gene (reference sequence). The junction had 11 bases not matched to a gene; V was cut back by 3 bases and J by 7 bases. The CDR3 nucleotides are TGTGCCACCAGCAGGGACAGGTTACGACAGGGTGGCTACACCTTC. Translation: CATSRDRLRQGGYTF. Using reference TRBV15 and TRBJ1-2 for the parts outside the CDR3, the full variable domain is DAMVIQNPRYQVTQFGKPVTLSCSQTLNHNVMYWYQQKSSQAPKLLFHYYDKDFNNEADTPDNFQSRRPNTSFCFLDIRSPGLGDTAMYLCATSRDRLRQGGYTFGSGTRLTVV.